This T cell receptor (beta chain) appears in the sequencing data of a study of Ad26.COV2.S vaccination and SARS-CoV-2 variants. Generated by immunoSEQ multiplex PCR, the TCRdb table keeps only in-frame clones and is missing some. Among over 200,000 clones listed, more than 75% were seen once. Trimming cost V 4 bases and J 2 bases; bases outside gene matches: 3. The CDR3 totals 16 residues. Per the germline V gene, CDR1 is SGHNT and CDR2 is YYREEE (reference sequence). Noted treatment: 15 to 20 received Ad26.COV2.S at low or high dose, single or two shots; about 5 received placebo; per-sample allocation not given. Day 63 following the first vaccine or placebo injection was when the samples were taken.

The rearrangement joins TRBV5-4 to TRBJ2-1; TRBD2 agrees at 13 bases. The sequencing used peripheral blood, collected in a trial of Ad26.COV2.S vaccine versus placebo. The receptor comes from a person aged 18-60 years who received the Ad26.COV2.S COVID-19 vaccine or a placebo. DNA for the CDR3: TGTGCCAGCAGCCCGGGACTAGCGGGACCCTACAATGAGCAGTTCTTC. It codes for CASSPGLAGPYNEQFF.